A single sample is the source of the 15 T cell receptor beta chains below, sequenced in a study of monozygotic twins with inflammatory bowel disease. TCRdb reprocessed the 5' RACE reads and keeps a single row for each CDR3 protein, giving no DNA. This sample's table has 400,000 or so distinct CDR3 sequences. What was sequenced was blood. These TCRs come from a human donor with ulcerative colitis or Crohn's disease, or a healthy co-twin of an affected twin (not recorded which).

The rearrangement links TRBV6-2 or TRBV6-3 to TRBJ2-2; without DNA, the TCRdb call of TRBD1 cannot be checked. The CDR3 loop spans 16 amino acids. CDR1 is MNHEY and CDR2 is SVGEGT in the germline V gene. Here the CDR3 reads CASSMSGTLNTGELFF.

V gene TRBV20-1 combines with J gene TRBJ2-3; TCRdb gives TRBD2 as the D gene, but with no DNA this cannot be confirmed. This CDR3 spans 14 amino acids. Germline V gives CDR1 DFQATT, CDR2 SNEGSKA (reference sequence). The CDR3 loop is CSAPTSGYTDTQYF.

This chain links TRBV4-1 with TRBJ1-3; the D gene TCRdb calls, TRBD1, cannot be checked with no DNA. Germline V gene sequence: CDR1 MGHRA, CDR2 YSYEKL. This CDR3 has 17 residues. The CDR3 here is CASSQEFRGHSGNTIYF.

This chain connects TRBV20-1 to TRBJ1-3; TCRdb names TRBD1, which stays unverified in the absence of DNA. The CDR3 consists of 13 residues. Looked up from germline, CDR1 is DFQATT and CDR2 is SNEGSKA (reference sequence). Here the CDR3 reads CSARASMTGAIYF.

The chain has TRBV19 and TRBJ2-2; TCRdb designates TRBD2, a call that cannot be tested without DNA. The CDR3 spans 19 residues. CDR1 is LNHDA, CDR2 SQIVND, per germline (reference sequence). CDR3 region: CASTSVRSGRARDTGELFF.

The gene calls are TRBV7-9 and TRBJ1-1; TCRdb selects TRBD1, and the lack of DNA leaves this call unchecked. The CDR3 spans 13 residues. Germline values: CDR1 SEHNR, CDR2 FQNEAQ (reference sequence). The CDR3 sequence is CASSPPRGIEAFF. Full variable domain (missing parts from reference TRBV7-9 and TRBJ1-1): DTGVSQNPRHKITKRGQNVTFRCDPISEHNRLYWYRQTLGQGPEFLTYFQNEAQLEKSRLLSDRFSAERPKGSFSTLEIQRTEQGDSAMYLCASSPPRGIEAFFGQGTRLTVV.

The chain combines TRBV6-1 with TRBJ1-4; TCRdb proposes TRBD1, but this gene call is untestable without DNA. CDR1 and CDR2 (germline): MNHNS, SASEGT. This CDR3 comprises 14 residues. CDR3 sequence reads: CASSGGTGAEKLFF.

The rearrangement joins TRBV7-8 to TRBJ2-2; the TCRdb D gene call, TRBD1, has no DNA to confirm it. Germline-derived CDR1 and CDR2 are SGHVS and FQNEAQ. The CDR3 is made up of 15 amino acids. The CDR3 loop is CASSLVGQIRSELFF.

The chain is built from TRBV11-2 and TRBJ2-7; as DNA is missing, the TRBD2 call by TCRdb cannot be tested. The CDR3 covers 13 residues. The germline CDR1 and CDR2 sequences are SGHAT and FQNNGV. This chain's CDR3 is CASAVGPSYEQYF.

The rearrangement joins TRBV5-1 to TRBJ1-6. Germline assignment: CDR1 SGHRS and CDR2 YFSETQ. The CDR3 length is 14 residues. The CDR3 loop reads CASSWDRTNSPLHF.

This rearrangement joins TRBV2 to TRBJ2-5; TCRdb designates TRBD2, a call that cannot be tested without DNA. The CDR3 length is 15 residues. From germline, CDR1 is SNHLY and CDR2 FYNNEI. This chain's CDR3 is CASILEASRQETQYF.

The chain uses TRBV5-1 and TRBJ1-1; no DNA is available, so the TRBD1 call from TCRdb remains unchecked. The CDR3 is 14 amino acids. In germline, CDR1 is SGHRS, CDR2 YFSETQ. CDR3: CASSYETGDTEAFF. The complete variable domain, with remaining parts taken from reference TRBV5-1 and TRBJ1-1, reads KAGVTQTPRYLIKTRGQQVTLSCSPISGHRSVSWYQQTPGQGLQFLFEYFSETQRNKGNFPGRFSGRQFSNSRSEMNVSTLELGDSALYLCASSYETGDTEAFFGQGTRLTVV.

This CDR3 reads CASSLEQVTYNEQFF. J is TRBJ2-1 and V is TRBV27; the D call of TRBD1 rests on TCRdb alone, since no DNA is present to check it. Germline CDR1 is MNHEY and CDR2 is SMNVEV (reference sequence). The CDR3 is made up of 15 amino acids.

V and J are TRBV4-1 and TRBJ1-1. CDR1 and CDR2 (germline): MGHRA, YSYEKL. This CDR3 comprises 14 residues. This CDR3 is CASSHPPTAAEAFF.

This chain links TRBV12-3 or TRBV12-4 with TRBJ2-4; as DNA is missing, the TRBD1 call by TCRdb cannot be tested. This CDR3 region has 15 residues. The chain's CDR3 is CASSPHRDPKNIQYF.